What follows are 23 T cell receptor beta chains derived from one specimen sequenced in a study of response to subunit inactivated influenza vaccine. MiXCR, applied by TCRdb to the RT-PCR reads, yields one record per CDR3 protein. The sample records some 520,000 distinct CDR3 sequences, 16% being singletons. The sequences come from CD4+ T cells sorted from PBMCs, collected 23 months after vaccination. These TCRs come from a man in his fifties or sixties who received an inactivated influenza vaccine.

Only a few counts were recorded for this clonotype. This chain joins TRBV4-3 and TRBJ1-1; tentatively, D is TRBD1 (5 bases). Trimming cost V 0 bases and J 0 bases, with 11 bases left between them. Germline V CDR1 and CDR2: LGHNA, YSLEER. This CDR3 spans 16 amino acids. CDR3 coding DNA: TGCGCCAGCAGCCAAGAGATATGGGGCATGAACACTGAAGCTTTCTTT. It encodes CASSQEIWGMNTEAFF.

This clonotype was counted once. The rearrangement joins TRBV3-1 to TRBJ1-2; D unclear. Looked up from germline, CDR1 is LGHDT and CDR2 is YNNKEL (reference sequence). Trimming took 3 bases from V and 7 from J, leaving 12 bases between them. This CDR3 is built from 13 residues. The CDR3 loop is CASSQNRSPGYTF. The CDR3 DNA reads as TGTGCCAGCAGCCAGAACAGAAGTCCTGGCTACACCTTC.

The gene calls are TRBV11-2 and TRBJ2-1; 8 bases are shared with TRBD2. After removal of 1 base from V and 10 bases from J, the junction contained 12 bases not matched to a gene. The germline V gene has CDR1 SGHAT and CDR2 FQNNGV. CDR3 size: 16 residues. The CDR3 DNA sequence: TGTGCCAGCAGCTTAGCCCCTAGCGGGCACCTCGGGGAGCAGTTCTTC. Protein sequence: CASSLAPSGHLGEQFF.

This clonotype has only a few counts. The J gene is TRBJ2-3, the V gene TRBV11-2, with no clear D. CDR1 and CDR2 (germline): SGHAT, FQNNGV. The germline V and J ends were trimmed by 2 bases and 5 bases, with 8 bases remaining between them. The CDR3 spans 13 residues. DNA of the CDR3: TGTGCCAGCAGCTTACTGGGCCAAGATACGCAGTATTTT. Encoded protein: CASSLLGQDTQYF.

This clonotype was seen a handful of times. This chain uses TRBV6-1 with TRBJ2-2; 7 nucleotides align to TRBD1. Trimming removed 7 bases from V and 5 bases from J; junction bases left unmatched: 10. CDR3 size: 15 residues. CDR1 and CDR2 (germline): MNHNS, SASEGT. CDR3 amino acids: CASMVDRVYTGELFF. The CDR3 bases are TGTGCCAGCATGGTCGACAGGGTCTATACCGGGGAGCTGTTTTTT.

The chain combines TRBV20-1 with TRBJ2-7; D is unclear. V lost 6 bases, J lost 5 bases, and 8 bases lay in between. CDR1 is DFQATT, CDR2 SNEGSKA, per germline (reference sequence). CDR3 length: 10 residues. The CDR3 sequence: CSATPHEQYF. Here the CDR3 DNA reads TGCAGTGCAACGCCCCACGAGCAGTACTTC.

This clonotype was found many times. This sequence joins TRBV19 and TRBJ2-1; 12 nucleotides line up with TRBD2. The CDR3 is 16 amino acids. Looked up from germline, CDR1 is LNHDA and CDR2 is SQIVND (reference sequence). Germline trimming cut 5 bases from V and 1 base from J; bases unmatched to any gene: 3. The CDR3 DNA is TGTGCCAGTAGTCCACTAGCGGGAGGATCCTACAATGAGCAGTTCTTC. It encodes CASSPLAGGSYNEQFF.

This clonotype was counted at least ten times. This chain joins TRBV18 and TRBJ1-1; weak D call: TRBD1 (5 bases). This CDR3 is 15 amino acids long. The germline V gene encodes CDR1 KGHSH and CDR2 LQKENI. V shed 2 bases and J shed 1 base, with 11 bases lying between them. In DNA form, the CDR3 reads TGTGCCAGCTCACCATCCCTTGGGGGGAACACTGAAGCTTTCTTT. It translates to CASSPSLGGNTEAFF.

The rearrangement joins TRBV6-1 to TRBJ2-5; a weak D match, TRBD1 (6 bases). This CDR3 region has 16 residues. Per the germline V gene, CDR1 is MNHNS and CDR2 is SASEGT. V lost 5 bases and J lost 1, with 17 bases in between. The CDR3 sequence: CASSRNRAGGQETQYF. DNA of the CDR3: TGTGCCAGCAGTAGAAACAGGGCTGGCGGCCAAGAGACCCAGTACTTC.

This clonotype turned up a few times. The chain is built from TRBV9 and TRBJ1-2, with 9 bases lining up with TRBD1. V was pared by 3 bases and J by 4 bases, with 4 bases of the junction left unmatched. This CDR3 spans 14 amino acids. Germline CDR1 SGDLS, CDR2 YYNGEE. This CDR3 reads CASSAGQGPYGYTF. The CDR3 nucleotides read TGTGCCAGCAGCGCAGGACAGGGGCCCTATGGCTACACCTTC.

The J gene is TRBJ2-1, the V gene TRBV12-3 or TRBV12-4, with D tentatively TRBD1 (6 bases). V lost 5 bases and J 0 bases, leaving 11 bases between the germline ends. The CDR3 contains 15 residues. In nucleotides, the CDR3 is TGTGCCAGCAGTAGAACAGGGACCTCCTACAATGAGCAGTTCTTC. Protein product: CASSRTGTSYNEQFF.

This clonotype has just a few counts. The CDR3 is CASRKTGGPHEQYF. The CDR3 DNA reads as TGTGCCAGCAGAAAAACAGGGGGCCCCCACGAGCAGTACTTC. V usage is TRBV12-3 or TRBV12-4 and J usage is TRBJ2-7; 9 bases map to TRBD1. The length of the CDR3 is 14 residues. The junction had 8 bases not matched to a gene; V was cut back by 6 bases and J by 5 bases.

The table lists this clonotype with a few counts. This chain links TRBV10-3 with TRBJ2-7; D call uncertain. CDR1 ENHRY and CDR2 SYGVKD come from the germline V gene. The V and J ends lost 2 bases and 7 bases respectively, with 6 bases between them. The CDR3 covers 11 residues. This CDR3 is CAISENLEQYF. CDR3 in DNA: TGTGCCATCAGTGAGAACCTAGAGCAGTACTTC.

In this sample, this clonotype turned up a few times. This rearrangement joins TRBV5-1 to TRBJ1-1, with a possible D match to TRBD1 (6 bases). CDR1 and CDR2 from the germline V gene are SGHRS and YFSETQ. The CDR3 consists of 15 residues. The V gene lost 1 base and the J gene lost 4 bases, with 14 bases spanning the gap. The CDR3 loop reads CASSLTEQGTTEAFF. Here the CDR3 DNA reads TGCGCCAGCAGCTTGACCGAACAGGGTACCACTGAAGCTTTCTTT.

The chain employs TRBV3-1 and TRBJ2-1; D possibly corresponds to TRBD2 (5 bases). Deletions cut 4 bases from V and 4 bases from J, with 8 bases between. Germline lookup yields CDR1 LGHDT and CDR2 YNNKEL (reference sequence). The CDR3 is 13 residues long. The CDR3 sequence: CASSRLAYNEQFF. In nucleotides, the CDR3 is TGTGCCAGCAGCCGCCTAGCATACAATGAGCAGTTCTTC.

The table lists this clonotype with many counts. This sequence joins TRBV5-6 and TRBJ2-7, with 10 bases matching TRBD2. The CDR3 spans 15 residues. Germline CDR1 reads SGHDT; CDR2 reads YYEEEE. The V segment lost 0 bases and the J segment 7 bases; nucleotides outside the gene matches: 7. The CDR3 sequence is CASSLGLAGVAEQYF. For the CDR3, the DNA is TGTGCCAGCAGCTTGGGGCTAGCGGGAGTAGCGGAGCAGTACTTC.

This sequence joins TRBV20-1 and TRBJ2-3, with 7 bases identical to TRBD1. The V and J ends lost 6 bases and 4 bases, in that order; junction bases with no gene match: 4. CDR1 is DFQATT and CDR2 is SNEGSKA in the germline V gene (reference sequence). The CDR3 runs to 12 residues. In DNA, the CDR3 is TGCAGTGCGAGTAGGGGGCCAGATACGCAGTATTTT. Translated, it gives CSASRGPDTQYF.

Concerning this clonotype: One junction end does not reproduce the germline sequence, and a read error may be involved. The chain combines TRBV2 with TRBJ2-3; 7 bases match TRBD1. The CDR3 loop spans 14 amino acids. Germline CDR1 is SNHLY and CDR2 is FYNNEI. For the CDR3, the DNA is TGTGCCGGCAGTCTGGGACAGAACACAGATACGCAGTATTTT. Protein sequence: CAGSLGQNTDTQYF.

The chain joins TRBV18 to TRBJ2-1; 10 bases are shared with TRBD2. The CDR3 loop spans 16 amino acids. Trimming at V came to 4 bases and at J to 3 bases, leaving 6 bases not matched to a gene. The germline gives CDR1 KGHSH, CDR2 LQKENI. DNA of the CDR3: TGTGCCAGCTCACATCGATCTAGCGGGAGCTACAATGAGCAGTTCTTC. Residues: CASSHRSSGSYNEQFF.

V and J are TRBV3-1 and TRBJ2-2, with 8 bases lining up with TRBD2. This CDR3 contains 16 residues. With 1 base clipped from V and 2 bases from J, the junction kept 3 bases outside the gene matches. Germline V gene lookup returns CDR1 LGHDT and CDR2 YNNKEL (reference sequence). The CDR3 spells CASSQGTSYNTGELFF. The CDR3 bases are TGTGCCAGCAGCCAAGGGACTAGCTATAACACCGGGGAGCTGTTTTTT. The whole variable domain, filled in from reference TRBV3-1 and TRBJ2-2, reads DTAVSQTPKYLVTQMGNDKSIKCEQNLGHDTMYWYKQDSKKFLKIMFSYNNKELIINETVPNRFSPKSPDKAHLNLHINSLELGDSAVYFCASSQGTSYNTGELFFGEGSRLTVL.

This sequence joins TRBV12-3 or TRBV12-4 and TRBJ2-1, with TRBD2 as a possible D gene (6 bases). The ends were cut back, 1 base at V and 4 bases at J, with 17 bases in the middle. The CDR3 spans 17 residues. Written as DNA, the CDR3 is TGTGCCAGCAGTTTAGGGCTAGCGTCTCCGGGTTACAATGAGCAGTTCTTC. As protein: CASSLGLASPGYNEQFF.

This clonotype was seen only once. Without the conserved terminal phenylalanine or tryptophan, this CDR3 likely stems from a read error. The chain links TRBV14 to TRBJ2-1; D ambiguous. Germline V gives CDR1 SGHDN, CDR2 FVKESK. V gave up 0 bases and J gave up 0 bases, with 9 bases separating them. There are 16 residues in the CDR3. For the CDR3, the DNA is TGTGCCAGCAGCCAAGATTTATTGAGCTCCTACAATGAGCAGTTCCTC. Encoded protein: CASSQDLLSSYNEQFL.

V gene TRBV5-5 combines with J gene TRBJ1-4; tentative D call: TRBD1 (6 bases). Per the germline V gene, CDR1 is SGHKS and CDR2 is YYEKEE (reference sequence). The length of the CDR3 is 14 residues. Trimming removed 3 bases at V and 5 bases at J, with 11 bases between. The DNA for the CDR3 is TGTGCCAGCAGCTCCCGGGACACCAATGAAAAACTGTTTTTT. Protein product: CASSSRDTNEKLFF.